The clone carrying this TCR beta chain has a handful of counts. These data belong to a study of response to subunit inactivated influenza vaccine. The germline CDR1 and CDR2 sequences are SGHRS and YFSETQ. CDR3 size: 15 residues. The V end lost 2 bases, the J end lost 2 bases, and 10 bases lay between the germline ends. TCRdb re-called the RT-PCR reads with MiXCR, one entry per CDR3 protein. The table lists approximately 520,000 distinct CDR3 sequences, about 17% of them singletons, with 3% in the top ten. The clonotype originates from a man aged 45 to 70 who received an inactivated influenza vaccine. V is TRBV5-1 and J is TRBJ1-4, with D unresolved. The sample in question was CD4+ T cells sorted from PBMCs, obtained around 2 years after vaccination. The CDR3 here is CASSLNMVTNEKLFF. The DNA of the CDR3 is TGCGCCAGCAGCTTAAACATGGTGACTAATGAAAAACTGTTTTTT.